This TCR beta chain was sequenced during a study of beta chain features in type 1 diabetes. Study-wide results and limits: A moderate, significant TCRB CDR3 shortening appeared in type 1 diabetes across four CD4+ subsets. Fewer junction insertions and more nucleotide deletions appeared in type 1 diabetes patients.

Isolated RNA was reverse transcribed in full, so expressed TCRB transcripts were sequenced. Sequenced by immunoSEQ multiplex PCR; TCRdb stores in-frame clones only, minus some. In the table there are approximately 360,000 clones, around 12% of which are singletons. About this clone itself: Its antigen is unknown.

The origin of this receptor is a woman under 30 with type 1 diabetes. The sample consisted of naive CD4+ T cells from blood.

CDR3 residues: CASSQRQGNGNTEAFF. The CDR3 coding sequence is TGCGCCAGCAGCCAGAGACAGGGTAATGGGAACACTGAAGCTTTCTTT. The rearrangement uses TRBV4-3 and TRBJ1-1, with 7 bases identical to TRBD1. This CDR3 contains 16 residues. Germline assignment: CDR1 LGHNA and CDR2 YSLEER. V lost 3 bases to trimming and J lost 1 base; unmatched junction nucleotides: 8.